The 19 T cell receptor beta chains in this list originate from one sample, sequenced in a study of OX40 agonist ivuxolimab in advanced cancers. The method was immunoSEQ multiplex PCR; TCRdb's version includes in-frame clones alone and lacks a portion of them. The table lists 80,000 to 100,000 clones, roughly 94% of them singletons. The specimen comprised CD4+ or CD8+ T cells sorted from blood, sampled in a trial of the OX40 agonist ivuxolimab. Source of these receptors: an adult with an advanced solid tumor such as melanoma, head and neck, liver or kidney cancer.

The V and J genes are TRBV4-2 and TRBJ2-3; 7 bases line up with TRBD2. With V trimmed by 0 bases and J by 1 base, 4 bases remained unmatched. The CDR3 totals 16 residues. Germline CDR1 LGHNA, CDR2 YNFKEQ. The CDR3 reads CASSQDEGGGTDTQYF. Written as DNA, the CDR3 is TGTGCCAGCAGCCAAGACGAGGGAGGGGGCACAGATACGCAGTATTTT.

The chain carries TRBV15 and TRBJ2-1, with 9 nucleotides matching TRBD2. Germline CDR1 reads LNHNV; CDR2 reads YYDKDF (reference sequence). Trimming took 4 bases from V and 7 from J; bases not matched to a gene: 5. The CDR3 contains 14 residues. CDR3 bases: TGTGCCACCAGCATTCCGGGACTAGCAAATGAGCAGTTCTTC. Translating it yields CATSIPGLANEQFF. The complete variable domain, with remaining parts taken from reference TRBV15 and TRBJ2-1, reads DAMVIQNPRYQVTQFGKPVTLSCSQTLNHNVMYWYQQKSSQAPKLLFHYYDKDFNNEADTPDNFQSRRPNTSFCFLDIRSPGLGDTAMYLCATSIPGLANEQFFGPGTRLTVL.

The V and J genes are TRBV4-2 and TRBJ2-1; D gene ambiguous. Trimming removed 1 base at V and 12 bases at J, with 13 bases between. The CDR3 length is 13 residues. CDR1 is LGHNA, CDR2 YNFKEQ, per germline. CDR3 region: CASSQGGVSGQFF. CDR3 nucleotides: TGTGCCAGCAGCCAAGGTGGGGTGTCTGGGCAGTTCTTC.

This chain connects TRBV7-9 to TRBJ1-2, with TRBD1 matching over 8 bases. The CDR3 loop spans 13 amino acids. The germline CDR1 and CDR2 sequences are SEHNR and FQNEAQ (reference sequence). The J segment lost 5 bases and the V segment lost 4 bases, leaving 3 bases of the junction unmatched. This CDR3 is CASSYGQGYGYTF. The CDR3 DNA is TGTGCCAGCAGCTACGGACAGGGTTATGGCTACACCTTC.

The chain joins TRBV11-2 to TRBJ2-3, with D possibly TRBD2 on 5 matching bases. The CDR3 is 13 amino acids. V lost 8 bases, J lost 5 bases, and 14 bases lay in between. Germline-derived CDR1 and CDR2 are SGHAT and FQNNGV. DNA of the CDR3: TGTGCCAGCGGCACTAGTGCGGAAGATACGCAGTATTTT. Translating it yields CASGTSAEDTQYF.

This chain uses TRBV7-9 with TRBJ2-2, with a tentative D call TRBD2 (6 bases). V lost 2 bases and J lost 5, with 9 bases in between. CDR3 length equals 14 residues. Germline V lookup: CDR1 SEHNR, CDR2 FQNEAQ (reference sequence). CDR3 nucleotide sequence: TGTGCCAGCAGCTTAACCGGGGGTACCGGGGAGCTGTTTTTT. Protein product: CASSLTGGTGELFF.

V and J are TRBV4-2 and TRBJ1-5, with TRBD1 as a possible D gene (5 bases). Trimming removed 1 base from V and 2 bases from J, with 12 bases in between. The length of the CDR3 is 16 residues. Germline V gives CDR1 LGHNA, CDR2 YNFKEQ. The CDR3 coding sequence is TGTGCCAGCAGCCAAGGGGGCCTCGGCCGCAATCAGCCCCAGCATTTT. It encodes CASSQGGLGRNQPQHF.

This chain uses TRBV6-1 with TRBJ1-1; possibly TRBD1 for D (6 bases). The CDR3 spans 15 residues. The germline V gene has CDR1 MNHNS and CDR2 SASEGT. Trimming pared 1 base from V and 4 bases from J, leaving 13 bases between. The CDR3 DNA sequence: TGTGCCAGCAGTGAAGGGCGGGGGGCGGTCACTGAAGCTTTCTTT. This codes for CASSEGRGAVTEAFF.

The chain's CDR3 is CATWAGQGFYGYTF. The DNA for the CDR3 is TGTGCCACCTGGGCAGGACAGGGGTTCTATGGCTACACCTTC. The chain is built from TRBV19 and TRBJ1-2; TRBD1 agrees at 9 bases. CDR3 length equals 14 residues. Germline values: CDR1 LNHDA, CDR2 SQIVND (reference sequence). Trimming cost V 10 bases and J 4 bases; bases outside gene matches: 10.

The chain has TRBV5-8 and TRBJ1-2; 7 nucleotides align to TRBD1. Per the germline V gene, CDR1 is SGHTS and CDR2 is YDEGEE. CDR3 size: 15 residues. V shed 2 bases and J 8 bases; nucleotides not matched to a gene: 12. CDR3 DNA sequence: TGTGCCAGCAGCTTCGGACAGGCCGGGGAGGGCGGCTACACCTTC. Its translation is CASSFGQAGEGGYTF.

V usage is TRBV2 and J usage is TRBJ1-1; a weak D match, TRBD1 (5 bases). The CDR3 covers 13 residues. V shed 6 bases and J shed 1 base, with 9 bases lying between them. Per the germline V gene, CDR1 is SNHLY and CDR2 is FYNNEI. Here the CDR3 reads CASRLGGNTEAFF. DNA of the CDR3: TGTGCCAGCAGGCTGGGGGGGAACACTGAAGCTTTCTTT.

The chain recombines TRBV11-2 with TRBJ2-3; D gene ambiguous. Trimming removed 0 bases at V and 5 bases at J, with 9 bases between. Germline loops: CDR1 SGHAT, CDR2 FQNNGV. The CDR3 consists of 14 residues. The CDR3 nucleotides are TGTGCCAGCAGCTTAGATTCCCTCAGAGATACGCAGTATTTT. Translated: CASSLDSLRDTQYF.

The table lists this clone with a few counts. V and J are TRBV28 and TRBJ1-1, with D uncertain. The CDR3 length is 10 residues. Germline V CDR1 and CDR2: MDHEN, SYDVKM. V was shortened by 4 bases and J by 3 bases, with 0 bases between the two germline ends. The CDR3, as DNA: TGTGCCAGCAGTTACACTGAAGCTTTCTTT. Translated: CASSYTEAFF.

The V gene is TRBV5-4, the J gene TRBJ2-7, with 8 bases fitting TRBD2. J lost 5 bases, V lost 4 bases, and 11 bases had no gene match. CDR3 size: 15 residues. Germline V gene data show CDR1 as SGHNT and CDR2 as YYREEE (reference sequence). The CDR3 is CASSGRKSGRNEQYF. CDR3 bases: TGTGCCAGCAGCGGTCGAAAAAGCGGGAGAAACGAGCAGTACTTC.

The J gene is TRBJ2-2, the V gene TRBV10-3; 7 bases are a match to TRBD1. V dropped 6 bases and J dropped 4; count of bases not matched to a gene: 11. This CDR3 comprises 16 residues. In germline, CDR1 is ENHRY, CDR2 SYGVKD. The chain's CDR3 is CAISSSPGQSTGELFF. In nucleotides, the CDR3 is TGTGCCATCAGCTCTTCTCCGGGACAGTCCACCGGGGAGCTGTTTTTT.

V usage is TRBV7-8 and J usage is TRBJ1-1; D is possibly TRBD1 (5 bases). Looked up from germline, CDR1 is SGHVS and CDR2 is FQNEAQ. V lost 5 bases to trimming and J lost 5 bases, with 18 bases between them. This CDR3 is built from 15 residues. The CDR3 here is CASSLTVMGGTEAFF. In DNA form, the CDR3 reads TGTGCCAGCAGCCTTACTGTTATGGGGGGGACTGAAGCTTTCTTT.

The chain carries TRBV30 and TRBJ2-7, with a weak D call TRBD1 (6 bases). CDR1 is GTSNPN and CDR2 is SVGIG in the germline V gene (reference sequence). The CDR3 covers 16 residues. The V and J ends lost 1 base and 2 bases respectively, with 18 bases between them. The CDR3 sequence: CAWSALGARGTYEQYF. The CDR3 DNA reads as TGTGCCTGGAGTGCCCTAGGGGCAAGGGGGACCTACGAGCAGTACTTC.

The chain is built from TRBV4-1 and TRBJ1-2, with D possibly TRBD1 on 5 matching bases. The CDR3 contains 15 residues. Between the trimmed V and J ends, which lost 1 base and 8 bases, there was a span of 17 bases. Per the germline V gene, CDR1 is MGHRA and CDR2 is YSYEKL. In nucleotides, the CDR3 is TGCGCCAGCAGCCAAGTTCCCCCTGGGACGTTCGGCTACACCTTC. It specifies CASSQVPPGTFGYTF.

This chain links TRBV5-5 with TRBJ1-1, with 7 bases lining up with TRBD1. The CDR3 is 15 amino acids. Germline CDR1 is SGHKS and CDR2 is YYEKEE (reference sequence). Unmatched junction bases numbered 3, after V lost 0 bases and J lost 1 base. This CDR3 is CASSLGTGPNTEAFF. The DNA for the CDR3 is TGTGCCAGCAGCTTGGGGACAGGACCGAACACTGAAGCTTTCTTT.